These T cell receptor beta chains were read from a single sample in a study of T cells after yellow fever vaccination. Via MiXCR, TCRdb re-called the 5' RACE reads, giving one row per CDR3 protein. The table lists some 320,000 distinct CDR3 sequences, approximately 4.3% of them singletons. Sequencing was performed on PBMCs, taken 15 days after the yellow fever booster vaccination. These receptor sequences come from a man in his late teens or twenties who received the YFV17D yellow fever vaccine. The CDR3 runs from the conserved cysteine through the conserved F or W. A D gene is named only where the DNA matches it firmly. A row's size may be missing; if present it is once, few, many or a size class.

d_call clone_size j_call v_call cdr3_aa cdr3_nt
. many TRBJ2-7 TRBV19 CASSLPRTPGSSYEQYF TGTGCCAGTAGTCTCCCCAGGACTCCCGGCAGCTCCTACGAGCAGTACTTC
TRBD1 few TRBJ2-1 TRBV19 CASSPPDRETIRFF TGTGCCAGTAGTCCCCCGGACAGGGAGACGATCCGGTTCTTC
TRBD2 . TRBJ2-2 TRBV11-2 CASSAPGTSNTGELFF TGTGCCAGCAGCGCCCCCGGGACTAGCAACACCGGGGAGCTGTTTTTT
TRBD1 . TRBJ1-6 TRBV4-1 CASSQADGQGAPLHF TGCGCCAGCAGCCAAGCCGACGGACAGGGGGCACCCCTCCACTTT
. many TRBJ1-4 TRBV7-9 CASSRESGEKLFF TGTGCCAGCAGCCGGGAATCGGGCGAAAAACTGTTTTTT
TRBD2 few TRBJ2-7 TRBV7-6 CASSLLGGAPGEQYF TGTGCCAGCAGCTTACTCGGGGGGGCCCCTGGGGAGCAGTACTTC
TRBD1 many TRBJ1-1 TRBV18 CASSRDSNTEAFF TGTGCCAGCTCACGGGACAGCAACACTGAAGCTTTCTTT
. . TRBJ2-7 TRBV2 CASSDLALWYEQYF TGTGCCAGCAGTGATCTGGCTCTCTGGTACGAGCAGTACTTC
. few TRBJ1-5 TRBV4-1 CASSQVSTAFRNQPQHF TGCGCCAGCAGCCAAGTATCGACAGCGTTTAGAAATCAGCCCCAGCATTTT
. many TRBJ1-2 TRBV20-1 CSASNLGAATIYGYTF TGCAGTGCTAGTAATTTGGGGGCCGCGACCATCTATGGCTACACCTTC
TRBD2 many TRBJ2-3 TRBV7-9 CASSLTGTSGRSSTDTQYF TGTGCCAGCAGCTTGACTGGGACTAGCGGGCGTTCTAGCACAGATACGCAGTATTTT
. . TRBJ1-5 TRBV12-3/TRBV12-4 CASSLEGMRQPQHF TGTGCCAGCAGTTTAGAGGGAATGAGACAGCCCCAGCATTTT
. . TRBJ2-7 TRBV5-1 CASSLTGGAGYEQYF TGCGCCAGCAGCTTGACGGGGGGCGCGGGCTACGAGCAGTACTTC
TRBD1 . TRBJ1-2 TRBV11-1 CASKTTPADRDYGYTF TGTGCCAGCAAAACAACCCCCGCGGACAGGGATTATGGCTACACCTTC
. many TRBJ1-5 TRBV7-2 CASSTRAGISNQPQHF TGTGCCAGCAGCACAAGGGCAGGGATTAGCAATCAGCCCCAGCATTTT
. many TRBJ1-2 TRBV6-5 CASSPSSRGYGYTF TGTGCCAGCAGTCCCTCCTCCAGGGGCTATGGCTACACCTTC
TRBD2 . TRBJ2-5 TRBV7-3 CASSPQPGGGAETQYF TGTGCCAGCAGCCCCCAGCCGGGCGGGGGGGCGGAGACCCAGTACTTC
TRBD1 many TRBJ2-7 TRBV15 CATSVRDRGYEQYF TGTGCCACCAGCGTCCGGGACAGGGGTTACGAGCAGTACTTC
. many TRBJ2-5 TRBV7-9 CASSLMTTYQETQYF TGTGCCAGCAGCTTAATGACAACGTACCAAGAGACCCAGTACTTC
TRBD1 few TRBJ2-7 TRBV3-1 CASSARTQGPYYEQYF TGTGCCAGCAGCGCACGTACACAGGGGCCATACTACGAGCAGTACTTC
. few TRBJ2-4 TRBV7-2 CASSLGSGPSIQYF TGTGCCAGCAGCTTAGGCTCCGGGCCCAGCATTCAGTACTTC
. many TRBJ2-5 TRBV6-2/TRBV6-3 CASSYPRNQETQYF TGTGCCAGCAGTTACCCACGGAACCAAGAGACCCAGTACTTC
. many TRBJ2-3 TRBV4-1 CASSQEYTDTQYF TGCGCCAGCAGCCAAGAATACACAGATACGCAGTATTTT
TRBD2 many TRBJ2-3 TRBV7-2 CASRSGLAGDNTQYF TGTGCCAGCAGATCTGGACTAGCGGGGGACAATACGCAGTATTTT
. . TRBJ2-4 TRBV5-1 CASRMDSLAKIIQYF TGCGCCAGCAGGATGGACAGCCTAGCCAAAATCATTCAGTACTTC
. . TRBJ1-5 TRBV5-1 CASSPDGPNQPQHF TGCGCCAGCAGCCCGGACGGCCCCAATCAGCCCCAGCATTTT
TRBD2 many TRBJ2-2 TRBV7-6 CASSLRGGLSGELFF TGTGCCAGCAGCTTGCGGGGGGGCTTGTCCGGGGAGCTGTTTTTT
. many TRBJ2-3 TRBV7-9 CASSVYGGPSDTQYF TGTGCCAGCAGCGTATACGGGGGTCCCTCAGATACGCAGTATTTT
. many TRBJ1-1 TRBV27 CASSPMSLGGRAFF TGTGCCAGCAGTCCTATGTCACTTGGAGGAAGGGCTTTCTTT
. many TRBJ2-7 TRBV7-8 CASSPTGLLSSYEQYF TGTGCCAGCAGCCCTACAGGGTTGCTTAGCTCCTACGAGCAGTACTTC
TRBD1 many TRBJ2-7 TRBV10-3 CAISESLGTGAYEQYF TGTGCCATCAGTGAGTCGCTGGGGACAGGGGCCTACGAGCAGTACTTC
. . TRBJ2-5 TRBV12-3/TRBV12-4 CASSRTGYGAETQYF TGTGCCAGCAGCCGAACAGGATACGGTGCGGAGACCCAGTACTTC
. . TRBJ2-5 TRBV6-6 CASRVGTGETQYF TGTGCCAGCAGGGTAGGAACCGGAGAGACCCAGTACTTC
. . TRBJ1-1 TRBV7-9 CASRQGEGTEAFF TGTGCCAGCAGACAGGGAGAGGGCACTGAAGCTTTCTTT
. few TRBJ1-2 TRBV7-2 CASSLVVWENGYTF TGTGCCAGCAGCTTAGTAGTCTGGGAAAATGGCTACACCTTC
TRBD2 many TRBJ2-3 TRBV10-3 CAISGTSGLSGGTQYF TGTGCCATCAGCGGGACTAGCGGGTTATCAGGGGGTACGCAGTATTTT
. few TRBJ2-3 TRBV24-1 CATSDARLASDTQYF TGTGCCACCAGTGATGCTCGTCTAGCTTCAGATACGCAGTATTTT
. many TRBJ2-4 TRBV7-2 CASSFRGGNGIQYF TGTGCCAGCAGCTTTAGGGGGGGGAATGGCATTCAGTACTTC
. . TRBJ2-2 TRBV27 CASSPPGRDVGELFF TGTGCCAGCAGCCCCCCCGGCCGGGATGTCGGGGAGCTGTTTTTT
TRBD2 few TRBJ2-3 TRBV4-2 CAASSGGDTDTQYF TGTGCCGCTTCTAGCGGGGGGGACACAGATACGCAGTATTTT
. . TRBJ2-3 TRBV7-2 CASSLESFASRHTQYF TGTGCCAGCAGCTTAGAATCTTTTGCTAGCAGACATACGCAGTATTTT